The clone carrying this TCR beta chain showed up just once. The record originates from a study of blood T cell repertoires in COVID-19. Overall study: Acute and convalescent COVID-19 samples came from the United States, Italy and Spain. From T cells, B-cell-depleted T cells, or PBMCs came the material, which was cDNA or gDNA.

Original methodology: Nucleated cell counts were estimated from reference gene primer amplification. Only in-frame clones appear in the TCRdb table, and some are missing; sequencing was by immunoSEQ multiplex PCR. V, J and clone size are those of that table, while D and trimming were read from the DNA. The sample yields roughly 93,000 clones, 80% to 90% seen once. The CDR3 has 16 amino acids. J lost 1 base, V lost 4 bases, and 10 bases had no gene match. Germline-derived CDR1 and CDR2 are SGHNT and YYREEE (reference sequence). The sequence derives from a man aged 45-65 years with acute or convalescent COVID-19. The sequencing sample was made of peripheral blood. The chain uses TRBV5-4 and TRBJ2-5; 7 nucleotides match TRBD1. CDR3 protein: CASSPFRGGLQETQYF. DNA of the CDR3: TGTGCCAGCAGCCCTTTTAGAGGGGGCCTCCAAGAGACCCAGTACTTC.